The rows below give T cell receptor beta chains drawn from one sample of a study of CD8 T cells in ankylosing spondylitis. TCRdb used MiXCR to reprocess the 5' RACE reads, holding one entry per CDR3 protein. The sample holds more than 600,000 distinct CDR3 sequences, roughly 19% seen once. Sequenced sample: blood, either unsorted or a sorted T cell fraction (not recorded which). These receptors originate from a male donor with ankylosing spondylitis. The CDR3 runs from the conserved cysteine through the conserved F or W. The order of the fields is D gene, clone size, V gene, J gene, CDR3 protein, CDR3 DNA. A D gene is named only where the DNA matches it firmly. A row's size may be missing; if present it is once, few, many or a size class.

d_gene: TRBD2; abundance: few; v_gene: TRBV20-1; j_gene: TRBJ2-1; CDR3aa: CSAPAGTSVSYNEQFF; CDR3nt: TGCAGTGCCCCGGCCGGGACTAGCGTTTCCTACAATGAGCAGTTCTTC
d_gene: .; abundance: few; v_gene: TRBV6-5; j_gene: TRBJ2-5; CDR3aa: CASSYTGTQETQYF; CDR3nt: TGTGCCAGCAGTTACACGGGAACTCAAGAGACCCAGTACTTC
d_gene: TRBD2; abundance: .; v_gene: TRBV12-3/TRBV12-4; j_gene: TRBJ2-5; CDR3aa: CASTPSGSETQYF; CDR3nt: TGTGCCAGCACCCCAAGCGGGAGTGAGACCCAGTACTTC
d_gene: .; abundance: .; v_gene: TRBV27; j_gene: TRBJ2-7; CDR3aa: CASSLERGGPSEQYF; CDR3nt: TGTGCCAGCAGTTTAGAGAGAGGGGGACCGTCCGAGCAGTACTTC
d_gene: .; abundance: .; v_gene: TRBV27; j_gene: TRBJ2-7; CDR3aa: CASSSDVRGTYEQYF; CDR3nt: TGTGCCAGCAGTTCGGATGTCAGGGGAACCTACGAGCAGTACTTC
d_gene: .; abundance: few; v_gene: TRBV12-3/TRBV12-4; j_gene: TRBJ2-7; CDR3aa: CASSPSLLEQYF; CDR3nt: TGTGCCAGCAGTCCGTCCCTACTCGAGCAGTACTTC
d_gene: .; abundance: few; v_gene: TRBV29-1; j_gene: TRBJ1-2; CDR3aa: CSVQRATNYGYTF; CDR3nt: TGCAGCGTTCAGAGGGCGACTAACTATGGCTACACCTTC
d_gene: .; abundance: .; v_gene: TRBV12-3/TRBV12-4; j_gene: TRBJ1-5; CDR3aa: CASSWAFSSNQPQHF; CDR3nt: TGTGCCAGCAGTTGGGCCTTTTCCAGCAATCAGCCCCAGCATTTT
d_gene: .; abundance: .; v_gene: TRBV5-6; j_gene: TRBJ2-3; CDR3aa: CASIFKSGSTDTQYF; CDR3nt: TGTGCCAGCATCTTTAAGAGCGGGAGCACAGATACGCAGTATTTT
d_gene: .; abundance: .; v_gene: TRBV29-1; j_gene: TRBJ2-1; CDR3aa: CSVVFDPAYNEQFF; CDR3nt: TGCAGCGTTGTTTTTGACCCGGCCTACAATGAGCAGTTCTTC
d_gene: .; abundance: .; v_gene: TRBV4-2; j_gene: TRBJ1-1; CDR3aa: CASSQDPGTEAFF; CDR3nt: TGTGCCAGCAGCCAAGATCCGGGAACTGAAGCTTTCTTT
d_gene: .; abundance: few; v_gene: TRBV15; j_gene: TRBJ1-4; CDR3aa: CATSRDLFESEKLFF; CDR3nt: TGTGCCACCAGCAGAGATCTGTTCGAGAGTGAAAAACTGTTTTTT
d_gene: TRBD2; abundance: .; v_gene: TRBV29-1; j_gene: TRBJ2-2; CDR3aa: CSVEEALAGGSGELFF; CDR3nt: TGCAGCGTTGAAGAGGCGCTAGCGGGAGGGTCGGGGGAGCTGTTTTTT
d_gene: TRBD1; abundance: .; v_gene: TRBV10-3; j_gene: TRBJ2-7; CDR3aa: CATQAGGTGVIYEQYF; CDR3nt: TGTGCCACCCAAGCTGGAGGGACAGGGGTAATCTACGAGCAGTACTTC
d_gene: .; abundance: few; v_gene: TRBV12-3/TRBV12-4; j_gene: TRBJ1-1; CDR3aa: CASSARSGTEAFF; CDR3nt: TGTGCCAGCTCGGCACGGTCGGGCACTGAAGCTTTCTTT
d_gene: .; abundance: .; v_gene: TRBV6-1; j_gene: TRBJ2-2; CDR3aa: CASRQKVGTGELFF; CDR3nt: TGTGCCAGCAGACAAAAAGTGGGGACCGGGGAGCTGTTTTTT
d_gene: TRBD2; abundance: .; v_gene: TRBV27; j_gene: TRBJ2-7; CDR3aa: CASSPLGSGRPYEQYF; CDR3nt: TGTGCCAGCAGTCCCCTCGGGAGCGGGAGACCCTACGAGCAGTACTTC
d_gene: .; abundance: .; v_gene: TRBV5-1; j_gene: TRBJ1-2; CDR3aa: CASSLETGEIRRGYTF; CDR3nt: TGCGCCAGCAGCTTGGAAACAGGAGAGATTAGGAGGGGCTACACCTTC
d_gene: .; abundance: few; v_gene: TRBV29-1; j_gene: TRBJ1-2; CDR3aa: CSGELFGGKSYGYTF; CDR3nt: TGCAGCGGCGAACTTTTCGGCGGAAAGTCCTATGGCTACACCTTC
d_gene: TRBD2; abundance: .; v_gene: TRBV4-1; j_gene: TRBJ2-1; CDR3aa: CASSLRLAGDLYNEQFF; CDR3nt: TGCGCCAGCAGCCTCAGACTAGCGGGAGACCTCTACAATGAGCAGTTCTTC
d_gene: .; abundance: .; v_gene: TRBV4-1; j_gene: TRBJ1-5; CDR3aa: CASSQEEYQPQHF; CDR3nt: TGCGCCAGCAGCCAAGAGGAGTATCAGCCCCAGCATTTT
d_gene: TRBD2; abundance: few; v_gene: TRBV7-8; j_gene: TRBJ2-7; CDR3aa: CASSLEAGGNEQYF; CDR3nt: TGTGCCAGCAGCTTAGAAGCGGGAGGAAACGAGCAGTACTTC
d_gene: .; abundance: many; v_gene: TRBV28; j_gene: TRBJ1-1; CDR3aa: CASSSPRDIQANTEAFF; CDR3nt: TGTGCCAGCAGTTCCCCCCGGGACATCCAAGCGAACACTGAAGCTTTCTTT
d_gene: .; abundance: few; v_gene: TRBV12-3/TRBV12-4; j_gene: TRBJ2-2; CDR3aa: CASSFAGWTGELFF; CDR3nt: TGTGCCAGCAGTTTTGCGGGGTGGACCGGGGAGCTGTTTTTT
d_gene: .; abundance: .; v_gene: TRBV18; j_gene: TRBJ2-6; CDR3aa: CASSPPRINPVSGANVLTF; CDR3nt: TGTGCCAGCTCACCGCCGAGAATAAACCCCGTCTCTGGGGCCAACGTCCTGACTTTC
d_gene: .; abundance: few; v_gene: TRBV5-6; j_gene: TRBJ1-5; CDR3aa: CASSSREGRRQPQHF; CDR3nt: TGTGCCAGCAGCTCGAGGGAGGGCAGGCGTCAGCCCCAGCATTTT
d_gene: TRBD2; abundance: few; v_gene: TRBV29-1; j_gene: TRBJ2-5; CDR3aa: CSVEDLGGSVQETQYF; CDR3nt: TGCAGCGTTGAAGATCTGGGGGGGTCGGTCCAAGAGACCCAGTACTTC